The 7 T cell receptor beta chains below come from one sample, sequenced in a study of CD8+CD57+ T cells in acquired aplastic anemia. Genomic DNA, serving as template, underwent TCR beta VDJ and CDR3 profiling. TCRdb ran MiXCR on the reads and lists one entry per CDR3 protein. This sample has around 500,000 distinct CDR3 sequences, with roughly a third found just once. CD8+CD57+ cell expansion, shown by flow cytometry, had occurred in the patients selected for sequencing. The sequencing input was sorted CD4+, CD8+, or CD8+CD57+ T cells (not recorded which) from PBMCs. These receptors were collected from a human donor with aplastic anemia.

This CDR3 is CASRPGHTEKLFF. CDR3 DNA sequence: TGTGCCAGCAGGCCGGGCCATACGGAAAAACTGTTTTTT. The J gene is TRBJ1-4, the V gene TRBV25-1; D is undetermined. Germline-derived CDR1 and CDR2 are MGHDK and SYGVNS. The V end lost 6 bases, the J end lost 8 bases, and 13 bases lay between the germline ends. CDR3 length equals 13 residues. Looking up the rest from reference TRBV25-1 and TRBJ1-4 gives the full variable domain: EADIYQTPRYLVIGTGKKITLECSQTMGHDKMYWYQQDPGMELHLIHYSYGVNSTEKGDLSSESTVSRIRTEHFPLTLESARPSHTSQYLCASRPGHTEKLFFGSGTQLSVL.

This chain connects TRBV7-9 to TRBJ2-2, with a possible D match to TRBD2 (6 bases). Per germline, CDR1 SEHNR and CDR2 FQNEAQ (reference sequence). CDR3 length: 15 residues. The ends were cut back, 5 bases at V and 5 bases at J, with 15 bases in the middle. CDR3 DNA: TGTGCCAGCAGCCGTCTTGGGGAGGCGACCGGGGAGCTGTTTTTT. It specifies CASSRLGEATGELFF.

V gene TRBV4-3 combines with J gene TRBJ2-7; 11 positions agree with TRBD1. V lost 4 bases, J lost 6 bases, and 11 bases stayed unmatched. This CDR3 contains 16 residues. From germline, CDR1 is LGHNA and CDR2 YSLEER. The CDR3 region has the DNA TGCGCCAGCAGCCCCGGCGGGACAGGGGGACCCCCCGAGCAGTACTTC. Translating it yields CASSPGGTGGPPEQYF.

V and J are TRBV14 and TRBJ2-5; D remains ambiguous. CDR3 length: 12 residues. The V and J ends lost 4 bases and 5 bases respectively, with 8 bases between them. Germline-derived CDR1 and CDR2 are SGHDN and FVKESK. The CDR3 region is CASSREYETQYF. As DNA, the CDR3 is TGTGCCAGCAGCCGAGAATATGAGACCCAGTACTTC. Drawing the rest from reference TRBV14 and TRBJ2-5, the complete variable domain is EAGVTQFPSHSVIEKGQTVTLRCDPISGHDNLYWYRRVMGKEIKFLLHFVKESKQDESGMPNNRFLAERTGGTYSTLKVQPAELEDSGVYFCASSREYETQYFGPGTRLLVL.

On this clonotype itself: A much larger clone sits a single nucleotide away, making a read error possible. The gene calls are TRBV19 and TRBJ1-4; no definite D call. The V gene's germline CDR1 is LNHDA and CDR2 SQIVND (reference sequence). There are 13 residues in the CDR3. Deletions cut 0 bases from V and 5 bases from J, with 4 bases between. CDR3 sequence: CASSIDRNEKLFF. CDR3 nucleotide sequence: TGTGCCAGTAGTATAGACAGGAATGAAAAACTGTTTTTT. Filled out from reference TRBV19 and TRBJ1-4, the complete variable domain reads DGGITQSPKYLFRKEGQNVTLSCEQNLNHDAMYWYRQDPGQGLRLIYYSQIVNDFQKGDIAEGYSVSREKKESFPLTVTSAQKNPTAFYLCASSIDRNEKLFFGSGTQLSVL.

This clonotype was found a few times. This sequence joins TRBV19 and TRBJ1-2; a weak D match, TRBD1 (5 bases). The ends were cut back, 3 bases at V and 8 bases at J, with 10 bases in the middle. The CDR3 loop spans 12 amino acids. The germline V gene has CDR1 LNHDA and CDR2 SQIVND (reference sequence). The CDR3, as DNA: TGTGCCAGTAGTATCGCCAGGGTCGGCTACACCTTC. Its protein is CASSIARVGYTF.

J is TRBJ1-5 and V is TRBV5-6, with a tentative D call TRBD1 (5 bases). CDR3 length: 17 amino acids. V was clipped by 2 bases and J by 2 bases, with 17 bases between them. The germline V gene encodes CDR1 SGHDT and CDR2 YYEEEE. The CDR3 DNA is TGTGCCAGCAGCTTTAAGTTAGGAACAGGCCGCAATCAGCCCCAGCATTTT. It encodes CASSFKLGTGRNQPQHF. Together with reference TRBV5-6 and TRBJ1-5, the CDR3 gives the full variable domain: DAGVTQSPTHLIKTRGQQVTLRCSPKSGHDTVSWYQQALGQGPQFIFQYYEEEERQRGNFPDRFSGHQFPNYSSELNVNALLLGDSALYLCASSFKLGTGRNQPQHFGDGTRLSIL.